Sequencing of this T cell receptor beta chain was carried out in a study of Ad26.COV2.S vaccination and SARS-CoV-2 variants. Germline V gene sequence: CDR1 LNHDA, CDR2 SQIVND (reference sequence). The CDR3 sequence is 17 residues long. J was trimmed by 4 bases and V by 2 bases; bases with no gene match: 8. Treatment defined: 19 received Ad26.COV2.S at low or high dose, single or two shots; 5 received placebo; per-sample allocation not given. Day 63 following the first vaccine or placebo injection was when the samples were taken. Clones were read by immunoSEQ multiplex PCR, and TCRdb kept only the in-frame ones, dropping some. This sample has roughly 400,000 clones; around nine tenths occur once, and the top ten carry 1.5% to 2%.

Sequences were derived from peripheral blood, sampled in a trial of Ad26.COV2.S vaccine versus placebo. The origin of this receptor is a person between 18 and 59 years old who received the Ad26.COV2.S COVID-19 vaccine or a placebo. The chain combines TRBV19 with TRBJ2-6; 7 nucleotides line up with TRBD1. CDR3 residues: CASSIPRQGSGANVLTF. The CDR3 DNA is TGTGCCAGTAGTATACCCCGACAGGGCTCCGGGGCCAACGTCCTGACTTTC.